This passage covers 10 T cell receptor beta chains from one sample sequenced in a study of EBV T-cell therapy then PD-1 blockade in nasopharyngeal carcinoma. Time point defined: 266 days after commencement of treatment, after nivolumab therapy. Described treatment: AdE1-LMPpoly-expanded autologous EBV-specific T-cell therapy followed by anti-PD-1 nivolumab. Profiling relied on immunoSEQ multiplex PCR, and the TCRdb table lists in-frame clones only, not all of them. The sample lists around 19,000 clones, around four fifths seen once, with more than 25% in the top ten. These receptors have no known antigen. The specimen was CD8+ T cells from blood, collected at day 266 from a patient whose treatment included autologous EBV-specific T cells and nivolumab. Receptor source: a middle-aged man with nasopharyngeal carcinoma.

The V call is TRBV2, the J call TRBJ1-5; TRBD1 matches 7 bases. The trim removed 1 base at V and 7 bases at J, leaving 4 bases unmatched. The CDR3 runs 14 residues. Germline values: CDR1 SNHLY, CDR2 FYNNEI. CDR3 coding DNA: TGTGCCAGCAGTGAAGGACAGGGTTGGCAGCCCCAGCATTTT. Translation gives CASSEGQGWQPQHF. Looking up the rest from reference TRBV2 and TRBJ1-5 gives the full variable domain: EPEVTQTPSHQVTQMGQEVILRCVPISNHLYFYWYRQILGQKVEFLVSFYNNEISEKSEIFDDQFSVERPDGSNFTLKIRSTKLEDSAMYFCASSEGQGWQPQHFGDGTRLSIL.

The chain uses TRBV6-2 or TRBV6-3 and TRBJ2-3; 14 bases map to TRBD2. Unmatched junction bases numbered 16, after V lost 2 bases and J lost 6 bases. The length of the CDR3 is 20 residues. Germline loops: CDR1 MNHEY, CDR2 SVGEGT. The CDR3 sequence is CASSYVGTSGGPLAHDTQYF. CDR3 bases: TGTGCCAGCAGTTACGTTGGGACTAGCGGGGGCCCATTGGCACACGATACGCAGTATTTT.

The CDR3: CASEVSGNRRSSYNSPLHF. The DNA for the CDR3 is TGCGCCAGCGAGGTTTCCGGGAACAGGAGGAGCTCCTATAATTCACCCCTCCACTTT. The chain combines TRBV10-1 with TRBJ1-6, with D perhaps matching TRBD1 (5 bases). The ends were cut back, 8 bases at V and 0 bases at J, with 23 bases in the middle. The CDR3 runs 19 residues. Per the germline V gene, CDR1 is WNHNN and CDR2 is SYGVQD (reference sequence).

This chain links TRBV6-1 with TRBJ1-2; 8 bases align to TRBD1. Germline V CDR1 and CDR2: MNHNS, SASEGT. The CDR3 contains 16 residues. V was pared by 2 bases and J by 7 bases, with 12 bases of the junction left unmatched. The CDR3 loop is CASSESSDRGFSGYTF. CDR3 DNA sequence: TGTGCCAGCAGTGAAAGCTCCGACAGGGGTTTTTCTGGCTACACCTTC.

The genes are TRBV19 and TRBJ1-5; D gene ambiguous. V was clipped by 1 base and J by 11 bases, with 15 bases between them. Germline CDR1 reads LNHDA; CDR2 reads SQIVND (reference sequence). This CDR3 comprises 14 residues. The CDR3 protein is CASSIVARVHSQHF. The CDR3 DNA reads TGTGCCAGTAGTATAGTGGCCAGAGTACATTCCCAGCATTTT.

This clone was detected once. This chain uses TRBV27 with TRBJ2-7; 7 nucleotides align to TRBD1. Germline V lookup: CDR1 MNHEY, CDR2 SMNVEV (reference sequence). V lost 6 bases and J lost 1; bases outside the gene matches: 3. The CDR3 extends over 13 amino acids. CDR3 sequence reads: CASSTGESYEQYF. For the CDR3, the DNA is TGTGCCAGCAGCACAGGGGAGTCCTACGAGCAGTACTTC.

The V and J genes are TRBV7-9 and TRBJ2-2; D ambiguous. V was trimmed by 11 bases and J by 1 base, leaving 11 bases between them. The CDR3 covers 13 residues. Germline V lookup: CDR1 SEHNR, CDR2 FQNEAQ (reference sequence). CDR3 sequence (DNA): TGTGCCCGGGTAACAGAGAACACCGGGGAGCTGTTTTTT. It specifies CARVTENTGELFF.

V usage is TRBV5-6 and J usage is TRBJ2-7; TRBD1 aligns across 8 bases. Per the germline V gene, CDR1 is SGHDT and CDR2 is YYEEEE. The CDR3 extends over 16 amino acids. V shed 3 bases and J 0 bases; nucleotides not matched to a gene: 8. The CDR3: CASSSLRTGSSYEQYF. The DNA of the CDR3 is TGTGCCAGCAGCTCGCTCCGGACAGGGAGCTCCTACGAGCAGTACTTC.

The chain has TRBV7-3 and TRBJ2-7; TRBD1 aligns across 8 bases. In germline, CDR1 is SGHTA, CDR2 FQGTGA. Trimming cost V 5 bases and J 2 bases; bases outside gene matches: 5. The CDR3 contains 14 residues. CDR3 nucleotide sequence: TGTGCCAGCAGCCTCAAGACAGGGGCCTACGAGCAGTACTTC. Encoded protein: CASSLKTGAYEQYF.

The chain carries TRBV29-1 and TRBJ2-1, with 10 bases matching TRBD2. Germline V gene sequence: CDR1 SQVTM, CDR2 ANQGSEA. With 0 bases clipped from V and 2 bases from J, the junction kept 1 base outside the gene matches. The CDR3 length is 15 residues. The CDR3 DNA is TGCAGCGTTGAAGACGGACTAGCGGCCTACAATGAGCAGTTCTTC. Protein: CSVEDGLAAYNEQFF.